The 4 T cell receptor beta chains in this list originate from one sample, sequenced in a study of regulatory T cells in long-lasting Graves disease. Noted time point: newly diagnosed GD, antithyroid drugs for less than 3 months. PBMC-derived RNA was used for the TCR library. Assembly of TCR beta libraries relied on iRepertoire HTBI primers together with Arm-PCR of CDR3 regions. TCRdb ran MiXCR on the multiplex PCR reads and lists one entry per CDR3 protein. The sample has roughly 610,000 distinct CDR3 sequences, under 20% seen once. The data were also submitted as part of a second study, on T cells in Graves' hyperthyroidism and ophthalmopathy.

Source: peripheral blood mononuclear cells (PBMCs), taken at new diagnosis, from a patient treated with antithyroid drugs. The receptor source for this set is a woman aged 25 to 45 with Graves disease.

This clonotype has at least ten counts. The chain carries TRBV12-3 or TRBV12-4 and TRBJ2-7, with D possibly matching TRBD1 (6 bases). CDR3 length: 14 amino acids. V lost 7 bases and J 2 bases, leaving 15 bases between the germline ends. CDR3 in amino acids: CASTYTDSTYEQYF. CDR3 coding DNA: TGTGCCAGCACCTACACGGACAGCACCTACGAGCAGTACTTC.

In its sample, this clonotype was seen a few times. The chain joins TRBV15 to TRBJ1-5, with 9 bases identical to TRBD1. The germline V gene encodes CDR1 LNHNV and CDR2 YYDKDF (reference sequence). The length of the CDR3 is 17 residues. After removal of 0 bases from V and 2 bases from J, the junction contained 5 bases not matched to a gene. CDR3 sequence (DNA): TGTGCCACCAGCAGAGACCGAGGGGACAGGGGCAATCAGCCCCAGCATTTT. Its protein is CATSRDRGDRGNQPQHF.

The V gene is TRBV9, the J gene TRBJ1-6; TRBD1 agrees at 8 bases. V was pared by 2 bases and J by 6 bases, with 4 bases of the junction left unmatched. The length of the CDR3 is 15 residues. Germline V gene data show CDR1 as SGDLS and CDR2 as YYNGEE. CDR3: CASSVGQVSNSPLHF. The CDR3 nucleotides read TGTGCCAGCAGCGTGGGACAGGTGTCTAATTCACCCCTCCACTTT. The variable domain in full, completed from reference TRBV9 and TRBJ1-6, reads DSGVTQTPKHLITATGQRVTLRCSPRSGDLSVYWYQQSLDQGLQFLIQYYNGEERAKGNILERFSAQQFPDLHSELNLSSLELGDSALYFCASSVGQVSNSPLHFGNGTRLTVT.

In this sample, this clonotype turned up a few times. This chain joins TRBV6-4 and TRBJ2-7, with D possibly matching TRBD1 (6 bases). Between the trimmed V and J ends, which lost 4 bases and 6 bases, there was a span of 16 bases. CDR1 is MRHNA, CDR2 SNTAGT, per germline. The CDR3 has 14 amino acids. Here the CDR3 DNA reads TGTGCCAGCAGTGTTTCGCAGGGGACCGGCGAGCAGTACTTC. Amino acids: CASSVSQGTGEQYF.